Reported below is one TCR beta chain. Its antigen is not known. Overall study findings and caveats: Tumor Treg TCRs overlapped most with tumor naive CD4+ cells. The larger cohort examined one V-J beta rearrangement, not whole repertoires.

The germline V gene has CDR1 ENHRY and CDR2 SYGVKD. Trimming took 0 bases from V and 8 from J; bases not matched to a gene: 5. This CDR3 has 14 residues. Full-length variable regions came from constant-region reverse primers plus semi-nested Nested Universal Primer A PCR. Using its own MiXCR run on the 5' RACE reads, TCRdb lists one record per CDR3 protein. Of under 6,500 distinct CDR3 sequences in the sample, roughly 72% are singletons; the top ten hold about 3.9%. Memory CD4+ T cells were sorted as CD4+CD45RO+CD25- cells. Material: memory CD4+ T cells sorted from a lymph node. Subset in this sample: memory CD4+ T cells, CD4+CD45RO+CD25-. The sequence derives from a female donor with breast cancer. The chain recombines TRBV10-3 with TRBJ1-2; 8 nucleotides line up with TRBD1. CDR3 region: CAISESLTGDGYTF. The CDR3 DNA follows: TGTGCCATCAGTGAGTCGCTGACAGGGGACGGCTACACCTTC.